This T cell receptor (beta chain) was identified in a study of cytomegalovirus exposure and HLA in healthy donors. Overall study context: Earlier results showed 90 million to 130 million unique TCR beta sequences derived from approximately 180 million T cells.

Concerning this clone itself: The antigen is undetermined.

Vbeta (60) and Jbeta (13) primers were used in the PCR. The table came from immunoSEQ multiplex PCR; TCRdb's copy has only in-frame clones and leaves some out. The sample contains roughly 130,000 clones, 65% to 85% of which appear only once. The donors comprised healthy bone marrow donors. General study findings and limits: There were a few CMV-associated chains whose specificity for CMV antigens was confirmed in vitro. An analysis that came later showed most CMV-associated TCR beta chains appearing HLA-restricted.

The CDR3 is made up of 14 amino acids. The V end lost 1 base, the J end lost 4 bases, and 10 bases lay between the germline ends. The V gene's germline CDR1 is SGHTA and CDR2 FQGNSA. The specimen was PBMCs. This receptor was obtained from a middle-aged woman in good health and CMV-seronegative. This chain uses TRBV7-2 with TRBJ1-1; the D gene is possibly TRBD1 (5 bases). CDR3 amino acids: CASSLGGGRTEAFF. Here the CDR3 DNA reads TGTGCCAGCAGCTTAGGGGGCGGACGCACTGAAGCTTTCTTT. Filled out from reference TRBV7-2 and TRBJ1-1, the complete variable domain reads GAGVSQSPSNKVTEKGKDVELRCDPISGHTALYWYRQSLGQGLEFLIYFQGNSAPDKSGLPSDRFSAERTGGSVSTLTIQRTQQEDSAVYLCASSLGGGRTEAFFGQGTRLTVV.